The next 10 T cell receptor beta chains were all read from a single sample in a study of Ad26.COV2.S vaccination and SARS-CoV-2 variants. TCRdb keeps only in-frame clones here, not all; method: immunoSEQ multiplex PCR. This table has about 480,000 clones, around 85% appearing once. Described treatment: roughly 18 received Ad26.COV2.S at low or high dose, single or two shots; 5 received placebo; per-sample allocation not given. Specimen acquisition occurred on day 63 following the initial vaccine or placebo injection. The starting material was peripheral blood, obtained in a trial of Ad26.COV2.S vaccine versus placebo. All receptors come from a person aged 18-65 years who received the Ad26.COV2.S COVID-19 vaccine or a placebo.

The V call is TRBV27, the J call TRBJ1-1; D remains unclear. CDR3 size: 16 residues. Trimming took off 2 bases at V and 4 bases at J, with 17 bases between the two ends. CDR1 and CDR2 from the germline V gene are MNHEY and SMNVEV (reference sequence). The CDR3 nucleotides are TGTGCCAGCAGTTTAGATGTTCGACCCGCGGGCACTGAAGCTTTCTTT. Amino acid sequence: CASSLDVRPAGTEAFF.

This clone was found a few times. The chain links TRBV29-1 to TRBJ2-7, with unresolved D. In germline, CDR1 is SQVTM, CDR2 ANQGSEA. The V end lost 3 bases, the J end lost 3 bases, and 6 bases lay between the germline ends. The CDR3 runs to 11 residues. CDR3 region: CSVEDIYEQYF. Here the CDR3 DNA reads TGCAGCGTTGAGGATATCTACGAGCAGTACTTC.

This clone was detected once. CDR3 DNA sequence: TGCGCCAGCAGCTTGTGGCAGGGTAGCGAGCAGTACTTC. This gives the protein CASSLWQGSEQYF. This rearrangement joins TRBV5-1 to TRBJ2-7; D might be TRBD1 (5 bases). CDR3 length equals 13 residues. V lost 1 base, J lost 6 bases, and 11 bases lay in between. CDR1 is SGHRS and CDR2 is YFSETQ in the germline V gene. The whole variable domain, remainder taken from reference TRBV5-1 and TRBJ2-7, is KAGVTQTPRYLIKTRGQQVTLSCSPISGHRSVSWYQQTPGQGLQFLFEYFSETQRNKGNFPGRFSGRQFSNSRSEMNVSTLELGDSALYLCASSLWQGSEQYFGPGTRLTVT.

This clone was seen a handful of times. Other nucleotide sequences in the sample specify the same CDR3. The gene calls are TRBV12-3 or TRBV12-4 and TRBJ2-7; D gene uncertain. Trimming stripped 5 bases from V and 2 bases from J, with 7 bases between. This CDR3 contains 12 residues. The CDR3 DNA reads as TGTGCCAGCAGTCCTGGGCCCTACGAGCAGTACTTC. It translates to CASSPGPYEQYF.

The chain recombines TRBV5-6 with TRBJ2-7; perhaps TRBD1 as D (5 bases). The CDR3 runs 14 residues. The germline CDR1 and CDR2 sequences are SGHDT and YYEEEE. Deletions cut 2 bases from V and 5 bases from J, with 14 bases between. CDR3 coding DNA: TGTGCCAGCAGCTTTTTACAGGTAGGGAACGAGCAGTACTTC. This codes for CASSFLQVGNEQYF.

The chain carries TRBV7-6 and TRBJ2-7; no reliable D call. Between the trimmed V and J ends, which lost 3 bases and 3 bases, there was a span of 9 bases. This CDR3 contains 13 residues. CDR1 and CDR2 (germline): SGHVS, FNYEAQ. CDR3 sequence (DNA): TGTGCCAGCAGCTTGGCACGCGACTACGAGCAGTACTTC. Translating it yields CASSLARDYEQYF.

Worth noting for this clone: The sample holds other DNA sequences that translate to the same CDR3. The chain carries TRBV19 and TRBJ1-5; 8 bases map to TRBD1. This CDR3 spans 15 amino acids. Germline assignment: CDR1 LNHDA and CDR2 SQIVND (reference sequence). V lost 3 bases and J lost 2; bases outside the gene matches: 3. The CDR3 DNA sequence: TGTGCCAGTAGTATCTCAGGGGGCGGCAATCAGCCCCAGCATTTT. Amino acids: CASSISGGGNQPQHF.

The sample holds a few counts of this clone. This chain joins TRBV21-1 and TRBJ2-1; the table's D call TRBD2 went unverified against the DNA. TRBV21-1 is listed as a pseudogene. The CDR3 sequence is 13 residues long. The CDR3 is CASSKGGYNEQFF. In nucleotides, the CDR3 is TGTGCCAGCAGCAAAGGAGGGTACAATGAGCAGTTCTTC.

The chain links TRBV12-3 or TRBV12-4 to TRBJ2-7; D may be TRBD1 or TRBD2 (5 bases each). The germline V and J ends were trimmed by 6 bases and 0 bases, with 9 bases remaining between them. CDR3 length: 13 residues. CDR3 in DNA: TGTGCCAGCAGCCCCGGGGCCTCCTACGAGCAGTACTTC. As protein: CASSPGASYEQYF.

This clone has a handful of counts. The rearrangement uses TRBV3-1 (or the pseudogene TRBV3-2) and TRBJ1-6, with D possibly being TRBD1 (5 bases). The CDR3 length is 14 residues. V was trimmed by 4 bases and J by 8 bases, leaving 12 bases between them. The germline V gene encodes CDR1 LGHDT and CDR2 YNNKEL (reference sequence). CDR3 sequence reads: CASSPRVRDSPLHF. CDR3 in DNA: TGTGCCAGCAGCCCGAGGGTCAGGGATTCACCCCTCCACTTT.